These 18 T cell receptor beta chains originate from one sample sequenced in a study of T cells after posttransplantation cyclophosphamide. Method: immunoSEQ multiplex PCR; TCRdb's copy keeps in-frame clones and lacks some. The specimen has about 41,000 clones, none found just once. The specimen was PBMCs. Receptors were obtained from a man in his thirties or forties in good health and a related stem cell transplant donor.

This clone has more than one count but fewer than ten. This chain connects TRBV5-1 to TRBJ1-2; 7 nucleotides match TRBD1. Germline V lookup: CDR1 SGHRS, CDR2 YFSETQ. The CDR3 consists of 15 residues. Losses at the gene ends were 2 bases for V and 3 bases for J; bases not matched to a gene: 7. For the CDR3, the DNA is TGCGCCAGCAGCTTCACGTTTGGGACAGACTATGGCTACACCTTC. It specifies CASSFTFGTDYGYTF. The full variable domain, with the rest looked up from reference TRBV5-1 and TRBJ1-2, is KAGVTQTPRYLIKTRGQQVTLSCSPISGHRSVSWYQQTPGQGLQFLFEYFSETQRNKGNFPGRFSGRQFSNSRSEMNVSTLELGDSALYLCASSFTFGTDYGYTFGSGTRLTVV.

This clone was detected ten times or more. V usage is TRBV2 and J usage is TRBJ2-3; 8 bases are shared with TRBD1. Germline CDR1 reads SNHLY; CDR2 reads FYNNEI. Trimming removed 3 bases from V and 3 bases from J; junction bases left unmatched: 5. The CDR3 totals 15 residues. The CDR3 spells CASSDRQGRTDTQYF. DNA of the CDR3: TGTGCCAGCAGTGACCGACAGGGGCGGACAGATACGCAGTATTTT.

This clone was observed at least ten times. The chain combines TRBV12-3 or TRBV12-4 with TRBJ1-1, with D perhaps matching TRBD1 (5 bases). The CDR3 has 14 residues. V gave up 8 bases and J gave up 9 bases, with 22 bases separating them. The chain's CDR3 is CASFSRSGEGKAFF. CDR3 coding DNA: TGTGCCAGCTTTTCTCGAAGCGGGGAGGGGAAAGCTTTCTTT.

Only a few counts were recorded for this clone. The gene calls are TRBV7-2 and TRBJ2-2, with 7 positions matching TRBD1. V lost 5 bases to trimming and J lost 5 bases; unmatched junction nucleotides: 11. The CDR3 spans 16 residues. Germline values: CDR1 SGHTA, CDR2 FQGNSA. The CDR3 protein is CASSPRGQLRTGELFF. CDR3 in DNA: TGTGCCAGCAGCCCCAGGGGACAGCTTCGGACCGGGGAGCTGTTTTTT.

This clone was observed many times. J is TRBJ2-7 and V is TRBV5-5; unclear D gene. Trimming left V 0 bases short and J 9 bases short, with 7 bases between. The germline gives CDR1 SGHKS, CDR2 YYEKEE (reference sequence). This CDR3 is built from 11 residues. The CDR3 coding sequence is TGTGCCAGCAGCTTGGAGCGACGGCAGTACTTC. It specifies CASSLERRQYF.

The table lists this clone with many counts. V is TRBV9 and J is TRBJ2-3; TRBD1 agrees at 11 bases. The CDR3 runs to 16 residues. Germline assignment: CDR1 SGDLS and CDR2 YYNGEE. V dropped 4 bases and J dropped 4; count of bases not matched to a gene: 8. The CDR3 DNA sequence: TGTGCCAGCAGCCCACGGTGGGGACAGGGGGCAGATACGCAGTATTTT. It encodes CASSPRWGQGADTQYF.

This clone came up many times. The V and J genes are TRBV5-4 and TRBJ1-1; D not certain. Germline CDR1 SGHNT, CDR2 YYREEE (reference sequence). Trimming removed 1 base at V and 4 bases at J, with 14 bases between. The CDR3 spans 15 residues. The chain's CDR3 is CASSLRSRWSTEAFF. The CDR3, as DNA: TGTGCCAGCAGCTTGAGATCCAGATGGTCCACTGAAGCTTTCTTT.

The table lists this clone with many counts. This chain links TRBV5-1 with TRBJ1-4; D ambiguous. Trimming shortened V by 2 bases and J by 7 bases, and 15 bases separated the two germline ends. This CDR3 comprises 15 residues. In germline, CDR1 is SGHRS, CDR2 YFSETQ. The CDR3 is CASSLGHPGGEKLFF. CDR3 DNA: TGCGCCAGCAGCTTAGGGCATCCAGGAGGTGAAAAACTGTTTTTT.

CDR3 nucleotides: TGCGCCAGCAGCTCCTCCTCCGGGGGGTTGGAGACCCAGTACTTC. Translating it yields CASSSSSGGLETQYF. This chain links TRBV5-1 with TRBJ2-5; 7 positions agree with TRBD2. There are 15 residues in the CDR3. J lost 5 bases, V lost 3 bases, and 10 bases had no gene match. Germline V gives CDR1 SGHRS, CDR2 YFSETQ.

The rearrangement links TRBV12-3 or TRBV12-4 to TRBJ2-1; weak D call: TRBD1 (6 bases). CDR3 size: 15 residues. V was trimmed by 6 bases and J by 1 base, leaving 13 bases between them. The DNA of the CDR3 is TGTGCCAGCAGCAAGCATACAGGGTCCTACAATGAGCAGTTCTTC. It yields the protein CASSKHTGSYNEQFF.

This clone was counted at least ten times. The gene calls are TRBV6-2 or TRBV6-3 and TRBJ2-7; D perhaps matches TRBD2 (5 bases). The V end lost 2 bases, the J end lost 7 bases, and 9 bases lay between the germline ends. The germline gives CDR1 MNHEY, CDR2 SVGEGT. The length of the CDR3 is 12 residues. Here the CDR3 DNA reads TGTGCCAGCAGTTACCGACCGGGGGAGCAGTACTTC. This sequence encodes CASSYRPGEQYF.

In its sample, this clone was seen many times. V usage is TRBV14 and J usage is TRBJ1-4, with 9 bases identical to TRBD1. The V and J ends lost 6 bases and 5 bases, in that order; junction bases with no gene match: 4. The length of the CDR3 is 14 residues. Germline V gene data show CDR1 as SGHDN and CDR2 as FVKESK. The CDR3 spells CASSRQGGNEKLFF. The CDR3 DNA reads as TGTGCCAGCAGTCGACAGGGGGGAAATGAAAAACTGTTTTTT.

This clone was recorded at least ten times. The V call is TRBV27, the J call TRBJ2-7, with 7 nucleotides matching TRBD1. CDR1 and CDR2 (germline): MNHEY, SMNVEV (reference sequence). Germline trimming cut 3 bases from V and 3 bases from J; bases unmatched to any gene: 5. CDR3 length: 14 residues. The CDR3 sequence is CASSLRQGDYEQYF. DNA for the CDR3: TGTGCCAGCAGTTTGCGGCAGGGGGACTACGAGCAGTACTTC.

This clone was seen ten or more times. V gene TRBV9 combines with J gene TRBJ1-3; 10 bases are a match to TRBD1. The length of the CDR3 is 18 residues. V lost 3 bases and J lost 0; bases outside the gene matches: 9. Germline V gene sequence: CDR1 SGDLS, CDR2 YYNGEE. CDR3 sequence reads: CASSAGGTGVPSGNTIYF. Written as DNA, the CDR3 is TGTGCCAGCAGCGCCGGGGGGACAGGGGTCCCCTCTGGAAACACCATATATTTT.

This clone occurred many times. This sequence joins TRBV12-3 or TRBV12-4 and TRBJ2-2; possible D gene TRBD1, 6 bases. Trimming removed 10 bases at V and 1 base at J, with 16 bases between. CDR3 length: 15 amino acids. The CDR3 DNA follows: TGTGCCATCTCACAGGGAATTAGGAACACCGGGGAGCTGTTTTTT. Translated, it gives CAISQGIRNTGELFF.

This chain joins TRBV7-8 and TRBJ2-7; 8 nucleotides align to TRBD1. Germline CDR1 is SGHVS and CDR2 is FQNEAQ. V gave up 3 bases and J gave up 5 bases; unmatched junction bases: 6. The CDR3 extends over 14 amino acids. The CDR3 sequence: CASSLRQGSDEQYF. CDR3 in DNA: TGTGCCAGCAGCTTGAGACAGGGGAGTGACGAGCAGTACTTC.

Many counts were recorded for this clone. J is TRBJ1-3 and V is TRBV5-6, with D maybe TRBD1 (5 bases). Trimming stripped 0 bases from V and 0 bases from J, with 13 bases between. The CDR3 runs 17 residues. The germline V gene has CDR1 SGHDT and CDR2 YYEEEE. CDR3 protein: CASSLDRRGFSGNTIYF. The CDR3 DNA reads as TGTGCCAGCAGCTTGGATAGACGGGGGTTCTCTGGAAACACCATATATTTT.

There are many counts of this clone. This rearrangement joins TRBV6-2 or TRBV6-3 to TRBJ2-5, with a possible D match to TRBD2 (5 bases). CDR1 MNHEY and CDR2 SVGEGT come from the germline V gene. Trimming removed 1 base at V and 6 bases at J, with 9 bases between. The length of the CDR3 is 13 residues. The CDR3 sequence: CASSYFGVQTQYF. The CDR3, as DNA: TGTGCCAGCAGTTACTTCGGGGTTCAGACCCAGTACTTC.